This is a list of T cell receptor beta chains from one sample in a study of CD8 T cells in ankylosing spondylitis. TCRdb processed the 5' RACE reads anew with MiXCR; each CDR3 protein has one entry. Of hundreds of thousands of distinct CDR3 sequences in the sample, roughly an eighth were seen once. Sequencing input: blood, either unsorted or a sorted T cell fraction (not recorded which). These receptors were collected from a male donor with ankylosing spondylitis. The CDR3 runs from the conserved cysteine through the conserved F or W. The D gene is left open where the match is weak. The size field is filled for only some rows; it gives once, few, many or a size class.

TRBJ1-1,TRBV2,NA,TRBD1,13,TGTGCCAGCAGAGTAACAGGGGGCACTGAAGCTTTCTTT,CASRVTGGTEAFF
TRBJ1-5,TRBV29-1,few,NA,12,TGCAGCGTTGTGGGGGCTGGTCAGCCCCAGCATTTT,CSVVGAGQPQHF
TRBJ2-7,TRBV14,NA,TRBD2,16,TGTGCCAGCAGCCAAGAGTTTAGCGGGCTTACCTACGAGCAGTACTTC,CASSQEFSGLTYEQYF
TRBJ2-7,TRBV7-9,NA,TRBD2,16,TGTGCCAGCAGCTTAGGGGCTAGCGGCTACTCCTACGAGCAGTACTTC,CASSLGASGYSYEQYF
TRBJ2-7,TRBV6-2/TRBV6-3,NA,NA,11,TGTGCCAGCACACGGGGCTACGAGCAGTACTTC,CASTRGYEQYF
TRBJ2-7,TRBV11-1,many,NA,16,TGTGCCAGCAGCTTAAAGGCGGGACGGAATGACTACGAGCAGTACTTC,CASSLKAGRNDYEQYF
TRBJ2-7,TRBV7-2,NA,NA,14,TGTGCCAGCAGCTTCACAGGGATTGACTACGAGCAGTACTTC,CASSFTGIDYEQYF
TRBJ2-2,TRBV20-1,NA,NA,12,TGCAGTGCTACATACGACCAGTTGGAGCTGTTTTTT,CSATYDQLELFF
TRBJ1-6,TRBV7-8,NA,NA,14,TGTGCCAGCAGCTTAGTTACCGATAATTCACCCCTCCACTTT,CASSLVTDNSPLHF
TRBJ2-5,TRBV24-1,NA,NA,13,TGTGCCACCGCGAATACCTACGGGGAGACCCAGTACTTC,CATANTYGETQYF
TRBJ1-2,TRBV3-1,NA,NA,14,TGTGCCAGCAGCCAAGTCGGGCCGAGGTATGGCTACACCTTC,CASSQVGPRYGYTF
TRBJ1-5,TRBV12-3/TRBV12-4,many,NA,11,TGTGCCAGCAGTTTCGGGCAGCCCCAGCATTTT,CASSFGQPQHF
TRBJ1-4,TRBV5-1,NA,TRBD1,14,TGCGCCAGCAGCTTGTGGGACAGTGCCGGAAAACTGTTTTTT,CASSLWDSAGKLFF
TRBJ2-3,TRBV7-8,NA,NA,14,TGTGCCAGCAGCTTAGTTCGGGGTGCAGATACGCAGTATTTT,CASSLVRGADTQYF
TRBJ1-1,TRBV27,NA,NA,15,TGTGCCAGCAGTCCCTCCCGAGTAATGACGTCTGAAGCTTTCTTT,CASSPSRVMTSEAFF
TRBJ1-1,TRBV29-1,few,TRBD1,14,TGCAGCGTTGAATCGGCAGGGGGCGCGGGTGAAGCTTTCTTT,CSVESAGGAGEAFF
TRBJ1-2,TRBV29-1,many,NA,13,TGCAGCGTTGACCTGGAATCTAGCTATGGCTACACCTTC,CSVDLESSYGYTF
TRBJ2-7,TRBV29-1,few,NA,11,TGCAGCGTTGACGGATTGGACGAGCAGTACTTC,CSVDGLDEQYF
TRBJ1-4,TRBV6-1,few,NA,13,TGTGCCACCGAAAATCATGACAGGACTAAACTGTTTTTT,CATENHDRTKLFF
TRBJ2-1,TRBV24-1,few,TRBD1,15,TGTGCCACCAGTGATTTGAGACAGGGCCGCAATGAGCAGTTCTTC,CATSDLRQGRNEQFF
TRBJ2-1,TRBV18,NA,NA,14,TGTGCCAGCTCCCAGGGGCACACGACCAATGAGCAGTTCTTC,CASSQGHTTNEQFF
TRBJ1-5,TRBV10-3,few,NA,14,TGTGCCACCGGCAGGGAATTTAGCAATCAGCCCCAGCATTTT,CATGREFSNQPQHF
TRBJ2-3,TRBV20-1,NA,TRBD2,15,TGCAGTGCCCGCTGGGCGGGAGGGTTGCCAGATACGCAGTATTTT,CSARWAGGLPDTQYF
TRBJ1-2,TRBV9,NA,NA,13,TGTGCCAGCAGCCCGGGACGGTCTAAAGGCTACACCTTC,CASSPGRSKGYTF
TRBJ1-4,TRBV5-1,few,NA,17,TGCGCCAGCAGCCCCCGCGGTGGGAGATTGACTAATGAAAAACTGTTTTTT,CASSPRGGRLTNEKLFF
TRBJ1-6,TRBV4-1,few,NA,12,TGCGCCAGCAGCCAAGAGTATTCACCCCTCCACTTT,CASSQEYSPLHF
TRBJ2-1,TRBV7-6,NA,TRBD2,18,TGTGCCAGCAGCCCCCGGGCTAGCGGGAGGCAGTCCTACAATGAGCAGTTCTTC,CASSPRASGRQSYNEQFF
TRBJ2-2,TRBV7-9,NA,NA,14,TGTGCCAGCAGCTTGGGAGACCACACCGGGGAGCTGTTTTTT,CASSLGDHTGELFF
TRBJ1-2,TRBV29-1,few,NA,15,TGCAGCGTTGATTTTGAGGGGGAGAGAAACTATGGCTACACCTTC,CSVDFEGERNYGYTF
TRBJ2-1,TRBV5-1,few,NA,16,TGCGCCAGCAGCTTGATGTCCGAGACACCGTACAATGAGCAGTTCTTC,CASSLMSETPYNEQFF
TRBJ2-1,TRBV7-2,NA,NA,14,TGTGCCAGCAGTGAGGCACTGATCTACAATGAGCAGTTCTTC,CASSEALIYNEQFF
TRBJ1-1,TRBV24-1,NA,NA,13,TGTGCCACCAGTGTAGGTGGTACCACTGAAGCTTTCTTT,CATSVGGTTEAFF
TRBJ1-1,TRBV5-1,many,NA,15,TGCGCCAGCAGCCCTGATGTCAGGGGGAACACTGAAGCTTTCTTT,CASSPDVRGNTEAFF
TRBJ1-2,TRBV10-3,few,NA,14,TGTGCCATCAGTGGCATGGACACCAACTATGGCTACACCTTC,CAISGMDTNYGYTF
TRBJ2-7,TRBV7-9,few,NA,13,TGTGCCAGCAGCGCAGGGAGTCCCTACGAGCAGTACTTC,CASSAGSPYEQYF
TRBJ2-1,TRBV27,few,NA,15,TGTGCCAGCAGATCAGGGCTCGTATCCTACAATGAGCAGTTCTTC,CASRSGLVSYNEQFF
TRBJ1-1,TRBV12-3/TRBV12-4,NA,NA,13,TGTGCCAGCAGTCCCCGCGGACTGGCTGAAGCTTTCTTT,CASSPRGLAEAFF